This T cell receptor (beta chain) was captured by sequencing in a study of blood T cell repertoires in COVID-19. Clinical histories supplied by participants themselves formed the basis of cohort assignment. Per the authors' pipeline: The assay estimated nucleated cells by amplifying reference gene primers. TCRdb's table, derived via immunoSEQ multiplex PCR, lists solely in-frame clones and lacks some. That table is the source of V, J and clone size, and D and trimming were worked out from the DNA. Here the sample spans roughly 200,000 clones, 86% being singletons. The CDR3 runs to 17 residues. Germline CDR1 and CDR2: LGHNA and YSLEER. After removal of 1 base from V and 1 base from J, the junction contained 4 bases not matched to a gene.

Sequencing was done on a sample of PBMCs or T cells enriched from blood (not recorded which). The sequence was obtained from a woman aged 35 to 49 with acute COVID-19. The chain carries TRBV4-3 and TRBJ1-1; TRBD1 aligns across 12 bases. The CDR3 nucleotides read TGCGCCAGCAGCCAAGGGGACAGGGGGCGTTCGAACACTGAAGCTTTCTTT. This codes for CASSQGDRGRSNTEAFF.